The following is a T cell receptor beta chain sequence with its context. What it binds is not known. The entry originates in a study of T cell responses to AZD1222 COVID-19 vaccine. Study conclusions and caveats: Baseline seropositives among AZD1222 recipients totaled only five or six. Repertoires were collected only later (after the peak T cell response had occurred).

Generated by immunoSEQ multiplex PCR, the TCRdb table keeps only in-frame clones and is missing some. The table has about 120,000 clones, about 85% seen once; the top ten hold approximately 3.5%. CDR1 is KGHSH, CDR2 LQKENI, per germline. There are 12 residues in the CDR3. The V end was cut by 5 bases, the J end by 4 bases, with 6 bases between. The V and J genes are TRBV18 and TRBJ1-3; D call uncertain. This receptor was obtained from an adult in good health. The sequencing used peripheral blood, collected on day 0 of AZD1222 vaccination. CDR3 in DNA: TGTGCCAGCTCAACGCAGGGAAACACCATATATTTT. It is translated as CASSTQGNTIYF.